This T cell receptor beta chain comes out of a study of identical twins. Study outcomes and limitations: Models underestimated how often monozygotic twins shared out-of-frame TCR alpha. The same donors were not followed; conclusions instead depended on cross-sectional statistical analysis.

Template switching created a universal primer site, and the cDNA included unique molecular identifiers. In TCRdb, the 5' RACE reads were re-called with MiXCR into one record per CDR3 protein. Counted here are a few hundred thousand distinct CDR3 sequences, over 8.5% occurring once; the ten biggest clones make up 2.5% to 3.5%. This CDR3 has 16 residues. The ends were cut back, 4 bases at V and 7 bases at J, with 21 bases in the middle. CDR1 and CDR2 from the germline V gene are LNHDA and SQIVND (reference sequence). A word on this clonotype: Antigen unknown.

These data also featured in a second study, about yellow fever vaccine responses in identical twins.

The sample comprised PBMCs. The V gene is TRBV19, the J gene TRBJ2-3; D perhaps matches TRBD2 (6 bases). The clonotype originates from a woman aged 18-29 years in good health. This CDR3 reads CASSTPSKGLGHTQYF. DNA of the CDR3: TGTGCCAGTAGTACGCCTTCCAAGGGACTCGGACATACGCAGTATTTT.